This T cell receptor (beta chain) appears in the sequencing data of a study of blood T cell repertoires in COVID-19. The overall study: COVID-19 samples collected from the United States, Italy and Spain covered acute and convalescent phases. From T cells, B-cell-depleted T cells, or PBMCs came the material, which was cDNA or gDNA.

TCRdb keeps only in-frame clones here, not all; method: immunoSEQ multiplex PCR. The data show more than 90,000 clones, with roughly 87% seen just once and about 7.7% held by the top ten. The CDR3 has 15 amino acids. Trimming cost V 0 bases and J 7 bases, with 15 bases left between them. The germline gives CDR1 LNHNV, CDR2 YYDKDF (reference sequence). This sequence joins TRBV15 and TRBJ1-2, with a possible D match to TRBD1 (5 bases). This clonotype originated in a human donor in a cohort sampled during active COVID-19. Sequenced: peripheral blood. CDR3 sequence reads: CATSRDFGGNSGYTF. The CDR3 nucleotides are TGTGCCACCAGCAGAGATTTCGGGGGGAATTCTGGCTACACCTTC.